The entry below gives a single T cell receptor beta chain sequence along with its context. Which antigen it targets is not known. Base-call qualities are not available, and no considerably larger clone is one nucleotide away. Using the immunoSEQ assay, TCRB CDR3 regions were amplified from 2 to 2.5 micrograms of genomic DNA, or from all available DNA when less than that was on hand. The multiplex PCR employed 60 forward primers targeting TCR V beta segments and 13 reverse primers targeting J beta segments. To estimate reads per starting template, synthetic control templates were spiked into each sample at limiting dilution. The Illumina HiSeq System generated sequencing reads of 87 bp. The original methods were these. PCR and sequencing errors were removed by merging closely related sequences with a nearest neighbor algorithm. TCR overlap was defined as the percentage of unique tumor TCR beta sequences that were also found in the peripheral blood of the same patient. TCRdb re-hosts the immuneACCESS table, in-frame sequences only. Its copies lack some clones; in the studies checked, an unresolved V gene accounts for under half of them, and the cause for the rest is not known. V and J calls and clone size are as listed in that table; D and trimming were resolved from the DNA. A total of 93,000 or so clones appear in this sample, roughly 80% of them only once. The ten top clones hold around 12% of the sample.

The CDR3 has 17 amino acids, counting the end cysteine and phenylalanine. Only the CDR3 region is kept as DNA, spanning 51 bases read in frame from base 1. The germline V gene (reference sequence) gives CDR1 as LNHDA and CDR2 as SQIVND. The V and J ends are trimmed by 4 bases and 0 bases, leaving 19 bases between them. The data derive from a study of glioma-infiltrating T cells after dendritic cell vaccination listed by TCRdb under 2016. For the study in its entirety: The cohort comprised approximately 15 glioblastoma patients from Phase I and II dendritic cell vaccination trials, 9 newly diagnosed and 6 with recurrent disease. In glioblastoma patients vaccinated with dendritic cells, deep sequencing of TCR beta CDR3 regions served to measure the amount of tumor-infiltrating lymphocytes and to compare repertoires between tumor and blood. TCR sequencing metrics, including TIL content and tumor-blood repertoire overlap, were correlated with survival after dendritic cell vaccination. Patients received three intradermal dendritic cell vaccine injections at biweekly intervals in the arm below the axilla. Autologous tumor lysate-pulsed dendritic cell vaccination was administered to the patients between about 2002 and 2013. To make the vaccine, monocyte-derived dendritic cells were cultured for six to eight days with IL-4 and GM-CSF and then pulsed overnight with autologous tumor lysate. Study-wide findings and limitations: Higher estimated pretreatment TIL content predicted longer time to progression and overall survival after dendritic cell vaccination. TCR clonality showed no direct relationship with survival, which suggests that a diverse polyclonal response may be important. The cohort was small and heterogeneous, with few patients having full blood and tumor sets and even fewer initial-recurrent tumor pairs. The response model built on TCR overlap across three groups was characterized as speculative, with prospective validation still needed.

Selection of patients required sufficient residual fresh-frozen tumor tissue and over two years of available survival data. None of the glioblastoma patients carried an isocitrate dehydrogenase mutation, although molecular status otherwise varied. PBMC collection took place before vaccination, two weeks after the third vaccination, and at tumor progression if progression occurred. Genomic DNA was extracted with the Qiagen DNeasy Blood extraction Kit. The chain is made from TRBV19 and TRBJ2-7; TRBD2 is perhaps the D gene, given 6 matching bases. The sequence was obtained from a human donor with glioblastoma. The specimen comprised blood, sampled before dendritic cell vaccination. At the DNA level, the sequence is TGTGCCAGTAGTAACGCGGCGGAGGGCCCGTACTCCTACGAGCAGTACTTC. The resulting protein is CASSNAAEGPYSYEQYF.